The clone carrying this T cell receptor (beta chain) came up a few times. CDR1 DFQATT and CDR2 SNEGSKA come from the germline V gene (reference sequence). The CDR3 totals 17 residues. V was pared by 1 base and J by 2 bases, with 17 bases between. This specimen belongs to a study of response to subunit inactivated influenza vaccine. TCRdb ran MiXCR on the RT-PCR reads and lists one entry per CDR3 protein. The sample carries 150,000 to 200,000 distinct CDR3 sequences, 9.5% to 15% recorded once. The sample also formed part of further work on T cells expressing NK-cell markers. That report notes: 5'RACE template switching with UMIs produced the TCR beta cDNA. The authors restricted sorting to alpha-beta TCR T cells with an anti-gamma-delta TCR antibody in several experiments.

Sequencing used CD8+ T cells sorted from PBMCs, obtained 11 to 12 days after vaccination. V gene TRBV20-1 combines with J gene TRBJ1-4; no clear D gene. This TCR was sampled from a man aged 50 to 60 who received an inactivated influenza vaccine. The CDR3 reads CSARGFPTQGTNEKLFF. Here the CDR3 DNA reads TGCAGTGCTAGAGGTTTTCCCACTCAAGGCACTAATGAAAAACTGTTTTTT.